This is a list of T cell receptor beta chains from one sample in a study of T cell repertoires in cytomegalovirus infection. TCRdb re-derived calls from the reads in MiXCR, one entry per CDR3 protein. The table lists 310,000 or so distinct CDR3 sequences, roughly 16% of them singletons. The sample consisted of PBMCs. The receptors derive from a human donor in good health (CMV status not recorded). Some clones in this sample may be carry-over from other donors' samples. The CDR3 runs from the conserved cysteine through the conserved F or W. D genes are given only for firm matches. The listing skips clone size in some rows; elsewhere it reads once, few, many or a size class.

j_gene | v_gene | d_gene | abundance | CDR3aa | CDR3nt
TRBJ1-2 | TRBV18 | NA | few | CASSIVDSRYGYTF | TGTGCCAGCTCAATTGTCGACAGTCGCTATGGCTACACCTTC
TRBJ2-7 | TRBV27 | NA | NA | CASSLTGRMSSYEQYF | TGTGCCAGCAGTTTGACGGGCAGGATGAGCTCCTACGAGCAGTACTTC
TRBJ2-2 | TRBV7-9 | NA | many | CASSSRLSTNTGELFF | TGTGCCAGCAGCTCGAGACTGAGCACTAACACCGGGGAGCTGTTTTTT
TRBJ1-4 | TRBV7-8 | NA | many | CASSLLRGSPNEKLFF | TGTGCCAGCAGCTTATTGCGGGGGAGCCCTAATGAAAAACTGTTTTTT
TRBJ1-5 | TRBV12-3/TRBV12-4 | TRBD1 | many | CASSRQGNSNQPQHF | TGTGCCAGCAGTCGACAGGGTAATAGCAATCAGCCCCAGCATTTT
TRBJ1-1 | TRBV7-2 | NA | many | CASSLGIGDTEAFF | TGTGCCAGCAGCTTAGGAATTGGGGACACTGAAGCTTTCTTT
TRBJ2-7 | TRBV6-1 | NA | few | CASSESRGTEQYF | TGTGCCAGCAGTGAATCAAGGGGTACCGAGCAGTACTTC
TRBJ2-1 | TRBV20-1 | TRBD2 | NA | CSARVPGLAGNNEQFF | TGCAGTGCTAGAGTACCGGGACTAGCGGGGAATAATGAGCAGTTCTTC
TRBJ1-3 | TRBV24-1 | NA | NA | CATSDLNRFSGNTIYF | TGTGCCACCAGTGATTTGAACAGGTTTTCTGGAAACACCATATATTTT
TRBJ1-1 | TRBV7-9 | NA | many | CASSLVGLRSTEAFF | TGTGCCAGCAGCTTAGTGGGTCTCCGTTCGACTGAAGCTTTCTTT
TRBJ2-3 | TRBV20-1 | TRBD2 | few | CSAPGLAGGRASTDTQYF | TGCAGTGCCCCGGGACTAGCGGGGGGGCGTGCTAGCACAGATACGCAGTATTTT
TRBJ2-3 | TRBV7-2 | NA | many | CASRRSTDTQYF | TGTGCCAGCAGGCGTAGCACAGATACGCAGTATTTT
TRBJ2-1 | TRBV2 | TRBD2 | few | CASSETSGAYNEQFF | TGTGCCAGCAGTGAAACTAGCGGGGCCTACAATGAGCAGTTCTTC
TRBJ2-1 | TRBV7-8 | NA | many | CASSLVEGGDSEQFF | TGTGCCAGCAGCTTAGTTGAGGGGGGGGACAGTGAGCAGTTCTTC
TRBJ1-2 | TRBV7-9 | NA | NA | CASRPIAADSPRQGYGYTF | TGTGCCAGCAGACCGATTGCAGCGGACAGTCCCCGGCAAGGCTATGGCTACACCTTC
TRBJ2-7 | TRBV7-6 | NA | many | CASSETSSYEQYF | TGTGCCAGCAGCGAAACTAGCAGCTACGAGCAGTACTTC
TRBJ1-5 | TRBV2 | TRBD1 | NA | CASKQGGYSNQPQHF | TGTGCCAGCAAACAGGGGGGTTATAGCAATCAGCCCCAGCATTTT
TRBJ2-7 | TRBV20-1 | NA | few | CSATTRFTYEQYF | TGCAGTGCTACCACCCGATTTACCTACGAGCAGTACTTC
TRBJ1-5 | TRBV12-3/TRBV12-4 | NA | NA | CASSRGWLNQPQHF | TGTGCCAGCAGCAGGGGCTGGCTCAATCAGCCCCAGCATTTT
TRBJ2-7 | TRBV15 | NA | NA | CATSREQVNEQYF | TGTGCCACCAGCAGAGAACAGGTCAACGAGCAGTACTTC
TRBJ1-1 | TRBV7-9 | NA | NA | CASSLLGSLNTEAFF | TGTGCCAGCAGCTTATTAGGGAGTTTGAACACTGAAGCTTTCTTT
TRBJ1-2 | TRBV9 | NA | few | CASSVANRADYGYTF | TGTGCCAGCAGCGTAGCCAACAGGGCAGACTATGGCTACACCTTC
TRBJ2-3 | TRBV6-2/TRBV6-3 | TRBD1 | NA | CASSSGQGAADTQYF | TGTGCCAGCAGTTCGGGACAGGGGGCCGCCGATACGCAGTATTTT
TRBJ1-5 | TRBV12-3/TRBV12-4 | NA | NA | CASSLSGQGNNQPQHF | TGTGCCAGCAGTTTATCGGGTCAGGGAAACAATCAGCCCCAGCATTTT
TRBJ1-4 | TRBV27 | NA | few | CASSPVSPEKLFF | TGTGCCAGCAGTCCCGTGAGCCCGGAAAAACTGTTTTTT
TRBJ1-5 | TRBV12-3/TRBV12-4 | NA | many | CASSRDKYHQPQHF | TGTGCCAGCAGCCGCGACAAATACCATCAGCCCCAGCATTTT
TRBJ1-6 | TRBV10-3 | NA | NA | CAIAGRGNSPLHF | TGTGCCATCGCAGGGAGAGGGAATTCACCCCTCCACTTT
TRBJ2-7 | TRBV19 | NA | NA | CASSSLEGGRSYEQYF | TGTGCCAGTAGTTCACTGGAAGGGGGGCGATCCTACGAGCAGTACTTC
TRBJ2-7 | TRBV6-5 | TRBD1 | NA | CASSYSGTGSSEQYF | TGTGCCAGCAGTTACTCAGGGACAGGGAGCAGCGAGCAGTACTTC
TRBJ2-5 | TRBV12-3/TRBV12-4 | NA | few | CASQRRDSRETQYF | TGTGCCAGCCAGCGGAGGGATTCTAGAGAGACCCAGTACTTC
TRBJ2-3 | TRBV7-2 | NA | many | CASSLGRIERTDTQYF | TGTGCCAGCAGCTTAGGCAGGATCGAGCGCACAGATACGCAGTATTTT
TRBJ2-7 | TRBV14 | NA | many | CASSQQGVREQYF | TGTGCCAGCAGCCAACAGGGAGTTCGCGAGCAGTACTTC
TRBJ1-4 | TRBV10-3 | NA | many | CAISEDRVGRTTNEKLFF | TGTGCCATCAGTGAGGATAGGGTGGGCAGGACAACTAATGAAAAACTGTTTTTT
TRBJ2-5 | TRBV28 | NA | few | CASRQGTQETQYF | TGTGCCAGCAGACAGGGGACTCAAGAGACCCAGTACTTC
TRBJ1-1 | TRBV6-1 | NA | NA | CASRDGDKAFF | TGTGCCAGCAGGGACGGAGATAAAGCTTTCTTT
TRBJ2-5 | TRBV7-9 | NA | few | CASSLNGYQETQYF | TGTGCCAGCAGCTTAAACGGATACCAAGAGACCCAGTACTTC
TRBJ2-2 | TRBV14 | TRBD2 | NA | CASSRQRGENTGELFF | TGTGCCAGCAGCCGCCAGCGGGGAGAGAACACCGGGGAGCTGTTTTTT
TRBJ1-2 | TRBV4-3 | NA | once | CASSQRTLDYGYTF | TGCGCCAGCAGCCAAAGGACCCTTGATTATGGCTACACCTTC
TRBJ1-6 | TRBV20-1 | TRBD1 | many | CSARLDRPSPLHF | TGCAGTGCTAGGCTGGACAGGCCTTCACCCCTCCACTTT
TRBJ2-3 | TRBV5-6 | NA | few | CASSLEIGPTSTDTQYF | TGTGCCAGCAGCTTGGAGATTGGACCGACTAGCACAGATACGCAGTATTTT
TRBJ2-5 | TRBV10-3 | NA | NA | CAISDQGQETQYF | TGTGCCATCAGTGACCAGGGCCAAGAGACCCAGTACTTC
TRBJ2-7 | TRBV6-5 | TRBD1 | NA | CASQRTGGIYEQYF | TGTGCCAGTCAGAGGACAGGGGGTATCTACGAGCAGTACTTC
TRBJ1-1 | TRBV19 | NA | NA | CASSRGRAAEAFF | TGTGCCAGTAGTAGGGGGAGGGCGGCTGAAGCTTTCTTT
TRBJ2-7 | TRBV27 | TRBD1 | many | CASSLWTGGAREQYF | TGTGCCAGCAGTTTATGGACAGGGGGCGCGAGGGAGCAGTACTTC
TRBJ2-7 | TRBV12-3/TRBV12-4 | NA | NA | CASSPPTPRVMGGYGYEQYF | TGTGCCAGCAGTCCACCCACACCGAGGGTAATGGGTGGGTATGGCTACGAGCAGTACTTC
TRBJ2-7 | TRBV6-2/TRBV6-3 | TRBD2 | few | CAIQLASGGPYEQYF | TGTGCCATCCAGTTGGCGAGCGGGGGACCCTACGAGCAGTACTTC
TRBJ2-5 | TRBV5-4 | TRBD2 | NA | CASSLAGGGAQETQYF | TGTGCCAGCAGCTTGGCAGGCGGGGGGGCCCAAGAGACCCAGTACTTC